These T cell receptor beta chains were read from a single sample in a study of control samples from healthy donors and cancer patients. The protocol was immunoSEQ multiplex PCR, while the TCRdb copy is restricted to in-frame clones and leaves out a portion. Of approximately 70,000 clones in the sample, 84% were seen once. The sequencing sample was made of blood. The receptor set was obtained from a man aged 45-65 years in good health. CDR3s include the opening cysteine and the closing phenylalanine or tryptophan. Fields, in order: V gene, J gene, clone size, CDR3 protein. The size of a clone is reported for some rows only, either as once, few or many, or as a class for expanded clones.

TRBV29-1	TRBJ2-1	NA	CSVVLYNEQFF
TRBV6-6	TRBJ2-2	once	CASSPPRQQNTGELFF
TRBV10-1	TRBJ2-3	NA	CASTGASGSTDTQYF
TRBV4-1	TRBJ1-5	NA	CASSHPLSHTGGVYSNQPQHF
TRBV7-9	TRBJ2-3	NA	CASSPRLAGGTDTQYF
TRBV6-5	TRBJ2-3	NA	CASRSRGLGTDTQYF
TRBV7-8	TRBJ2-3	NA	CASSRGRTSDTQYF
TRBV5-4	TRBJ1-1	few	CASSLEGLNTEAFF
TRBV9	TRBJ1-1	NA	CASSVQAGNTEAFF
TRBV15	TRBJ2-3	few	CATSSYGQGAADTQYF
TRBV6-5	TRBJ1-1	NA	CASIGIPNTEAFF
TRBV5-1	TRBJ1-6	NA	CASSGSGGIHSPLHF
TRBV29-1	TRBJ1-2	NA	CSVDVSGQRGYTF
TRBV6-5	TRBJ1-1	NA	CASSYAVPNTEAFF
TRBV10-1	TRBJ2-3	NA	CASSSSVVGDTQYF
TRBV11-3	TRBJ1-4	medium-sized	CASSLDSGGEKLFF
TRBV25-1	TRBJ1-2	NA	CASSGDSRGNYGYTF
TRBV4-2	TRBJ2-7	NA	CASSQVQKLAGRSEQYF
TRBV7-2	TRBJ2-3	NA	CASSWGASGTDTQYF
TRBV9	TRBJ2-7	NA	CASSAGTGGYEQYF